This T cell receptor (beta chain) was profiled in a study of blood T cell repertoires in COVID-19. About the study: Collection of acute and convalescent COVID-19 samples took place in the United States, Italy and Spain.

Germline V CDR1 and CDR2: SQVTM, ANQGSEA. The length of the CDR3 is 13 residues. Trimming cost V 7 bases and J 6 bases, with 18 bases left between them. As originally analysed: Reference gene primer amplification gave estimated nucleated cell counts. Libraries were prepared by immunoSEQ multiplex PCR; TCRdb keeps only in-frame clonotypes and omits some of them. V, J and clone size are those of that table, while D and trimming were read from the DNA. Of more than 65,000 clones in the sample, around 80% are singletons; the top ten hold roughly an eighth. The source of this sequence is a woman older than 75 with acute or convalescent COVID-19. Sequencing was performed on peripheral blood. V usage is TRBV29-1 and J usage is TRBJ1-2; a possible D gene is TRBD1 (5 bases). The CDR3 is CSGAPGLTDGYTF. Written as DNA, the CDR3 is TGCAGCGGGGCTCCGGGACTAACGGATGGCTACACCTTC.